Shown below are 14 T cell receptor beta chains from a single sample sequenced in a study of T cell repertoires in cytomegalovirus infection. These receptors lack a known antigen. MiXCR was run by TCRdb on the reads, yielding one entry per CDR3 protein. The repertoire holds about 890,000 distinct CDR3 sequences, with 31% as singletons. This specimen was cultured CD8+ T cells from PBMCs, taken from culture after CMV antigen stimulation. These TCRs come from a human donor in good health (CMV status not recorded). Some clones in this sample may be carry-over from other donors' samples.

As concerns this clonotype: A junction boundary mismatches the germline segment, possibly from a read error. The chain carries TRBV29-1 and TRBJ2-7, with D possibly called TRBD1 or TRBD2 (5 bases each). Germline assignment: CDR1 SQVTM and CDR2 ANQGSEA. This CDR3 comprises 13 residues. The CDR3 DNA reads TGCAGCGTCGAAGGGGAGAGACCCTACGAGCAGTACTTC. Translating it yields CSVEGERPYEQYF.

This clonotype was detected a few times. The V call is TRBV6-2 or TRBV6-3, the J call TRBJ2-1, with 15 nucleotides matching TRBD2. Trimming removed 4 bases from V and 4 bases from J; junction bases left unmatched: 5. CDR1 is MNHEY and CDR2 is SVGEGT in the germline V gene. The CDR3 runs 17 residues. The CDR3 loop reads CASSSGLAGGWYNEQFF. CDR3 nucleotides: TGTGCCAGCAGTTCCGGACTAGCGGGGGGGTGGTACAATGAGCAGTTCTTC.

This clonotype was observed a handful of times. CDR3 sequence: CASSEASPGELFF. CDR3 sequence (DNA): TGTGCCAGCAGTGAAGCCAGCCCCGGGGAGCTGTTTTTT. The chain combines TRBV6-1 with TRBJ2-2; D ambiguous. Germline-derived CDR1 and CDR2 are MNHNS and SASEGT. The CDR3 is 13 residues long. V lost 0 bases and J lost 6, with 5 bases in between.

The V gene is TRBV6-7, the J gene TRBJ1-5, with unresolved D. TRBV6-7 is sorted into the ORF group, with uncertain function. CDR3 length: 17 residues. The ends were cut back, 0 bases at V and 0 bases at J, with 12 bases in the middle. CDR3 in DNA: TGTGCCAGCAGTTACTCGCGATCTGATTATAGCAATCAGCCCCAGCATTTT. Protein product: CASSYSRSDYSNQPQHF.

The table lists this clonotype with many counts. V usage is TRBV12-3 or TRBV12-4 and J usage is TRBJ1-2; TRBD1 agrees at 9 bases. The CDR3 is 14 amino acids. Trimming took 2 bases from V and 8 from J; bases not matched to a gene: 6. CDR3 sequence (DNA): TGTGCCAGCAGTTTATGGGGACAGGGTCTGGGCTACACCTTC. Translation gives CASSLWGQGLGYTF.

The chain joins TRBV6-6 to TRBJ1-6; 8 bases align to TRBD1. This CDR3 has 14 amino acids. Germline trimming cut 6 bases from V and 8 bases from J; bases unmatched to any gene: 6. Germline CDR1 MNHNY, CDR2 SVGAGI (reference sequence). The CDR3 coding sequence is TGTGCCAGCAGGCAGGACAGGGCGGATTCACCCCTCCACTTT. It encodes CASRQDRADSPLHF.

This clonotype was counted between two and nine times. This rearrangement joins TRBV9 to TRBJ1-2; D might be TRBD1 (5 bases). Germline CDR1 reads SGDLS; CDR2 reads YYNGEE. Trimming shortened V by 2 bases and J by 4 bases, and 21 bases separated the two germline ends. The CDR3 has 17 amino acids. In DNA, the CDR3 is TGTGCCAGCAGCGTCAGCCGTGGAGGAGGGGTTGGCTATGGCTACACCTTC. This codes for CASSVSRGGGVGYGYTF.

This clonotype showed up many times. The CDR3 is CATTELAQGPKNIQYF. CDR3 DNA sequence: TGTGCCACCACTGAACTTGCACAGGGGCCCAAAAACATTCAGTACTTC. The chain links TRBV7-9 to TRBJ2-4, with 7 bases matching TRBD1. The ends lost 10 bases at V and 2 bases at J; junction bases unmatched: 14. The CDR3 has 16 residues. Looked up from germline, CDR1 is SEHNR and CDR2 is FQNEAQ (reference sequence).

This clonotype has only a few counts. The gene calls are TRBV6-6 and TRBJ2-1; TRBD1 agrees at 7 bases. The CDR3 is 17 amino acids. V shed 2 bases and J 2 bases; nucleotides not matched to a gene: 9. Germline loops: CDR1 MNHNY, CDR2 SVGAGI (reference sequence). CDR3 bases: TGTGCCAGCAGTTACCTGATCCGGGACAGTACCTACAATGAGCAGTTCTTC. Translation gives CASSYLIRDSTYNEQFF.

In its sample, this clonotype was seen once. The chain is built from TRBV2 and TRBJ2-1; TRBD1 agrees at 9 bases. V was pared by 3 bases and J by 3 bases, with 6 bases of the junction left unmatched. Germline lookup yields CDR1 SNHLY and CDR2 FYNNEI. This CDR3 contains 16 residues. The CDR3, as DNA: TGTGCCAGCAGTGAGAAGACAGGGGGGTTCTACAATGAGCAGTTCTTC. Translating gives CASSEKTGGFYNEQFF.

The chain has TRBV20-1 and TRBJ2-7, with D possibly TRBD1 on 7 matching bases. V dropped 1 base and J dropped 6 bases, with 19 bases sitting between them. This CDR3 is built from 15 residues. Germline loops: CDR1 DFQATT, CDR2 SNEGSKA (reference sequence). The CDR3 reads CSARGTGVTGVEQYF. DNA for the CDR3: TGCAGTGCTAGAGGAACGGGAGTAACAGGGGTCGAGCAGTACTTC.

The rearrangement joins TRBV25-1 to TRBJ2-1, with D perhaps TRBD1 (6 bases). The V gene's germline CDR1 is MGHDK and CDR2 SYGVNS. The length of the CDR3 is 14 residues. V lost 4 bases and J 7 bases, leaving 14 bases between the germline ends. The chain's CDR3 is CASSGQTGTNEQFF. CDR3 DNA: TGTGCCAGCAGTGGTCAGACAGGCACGAATGAGCAGTTCTTC.

V is TRBV6-1 and J is TRBJ2-1; D remains ambiguous. The CDR3 loop spans 13 amino acids. V lost 4 bases to trimming and J lost 7 bases, with 11 bases between them. The germline V gene encodes CDR1 MNHNS and CDR2 SASEGT. In DNA, the CDR3 is TGTGCCAGCAGTGTAACGGCTGATAATGAGCAGTTCTTC. Its protein is CASSVTADNEQFF.

This clonotype appeared a few times. This sequence joins TRBV6-1 and TRBJ2-5; 7 positions agree with TRBD1. From germline, CDR1 is MNHNS and CDR2 SASEGT. The CDR3 consists of 16 residues. Trimming cost V 2 bases and J 5 bases; bases outside gene matches: 11. CDR3: CASSEKNTGVHETQYF. In DNA form, the CDR3 reads TGTGCCAGCAGTGAAAAGAATACAGGGGTCCATGAGACCCAGTACTTC.